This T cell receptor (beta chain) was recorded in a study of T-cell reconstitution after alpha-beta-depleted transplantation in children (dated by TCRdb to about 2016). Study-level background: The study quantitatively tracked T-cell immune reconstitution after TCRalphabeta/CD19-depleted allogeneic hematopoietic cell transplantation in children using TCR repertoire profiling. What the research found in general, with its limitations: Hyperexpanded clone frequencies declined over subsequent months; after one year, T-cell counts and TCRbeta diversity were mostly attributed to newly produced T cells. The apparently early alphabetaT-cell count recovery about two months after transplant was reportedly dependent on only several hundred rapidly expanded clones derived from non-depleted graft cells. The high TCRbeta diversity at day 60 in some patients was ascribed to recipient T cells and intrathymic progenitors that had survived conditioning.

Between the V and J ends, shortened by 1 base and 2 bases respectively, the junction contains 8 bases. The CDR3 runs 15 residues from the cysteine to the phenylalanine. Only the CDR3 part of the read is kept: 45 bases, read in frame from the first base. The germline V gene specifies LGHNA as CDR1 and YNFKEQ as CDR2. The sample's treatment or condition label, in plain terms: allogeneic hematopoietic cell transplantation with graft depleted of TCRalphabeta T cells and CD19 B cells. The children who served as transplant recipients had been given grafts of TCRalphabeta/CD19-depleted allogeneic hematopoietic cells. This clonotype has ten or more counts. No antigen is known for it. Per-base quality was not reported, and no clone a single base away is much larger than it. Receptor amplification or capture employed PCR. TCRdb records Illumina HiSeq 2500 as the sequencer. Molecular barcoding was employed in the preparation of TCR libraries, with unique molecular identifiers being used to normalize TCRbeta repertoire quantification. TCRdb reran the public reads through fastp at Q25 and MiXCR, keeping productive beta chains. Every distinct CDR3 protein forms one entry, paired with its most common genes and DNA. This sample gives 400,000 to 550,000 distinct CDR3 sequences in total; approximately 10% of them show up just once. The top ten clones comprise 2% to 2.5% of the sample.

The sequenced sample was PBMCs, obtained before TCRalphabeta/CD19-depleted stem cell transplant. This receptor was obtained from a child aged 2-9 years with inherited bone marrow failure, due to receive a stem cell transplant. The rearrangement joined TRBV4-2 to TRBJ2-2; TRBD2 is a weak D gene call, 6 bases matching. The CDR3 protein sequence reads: CASSQAGANTGELFF. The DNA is TGTGCCAGCAGCCAAGCGGGAGCCAACACCGGGGAGCTGTTTTTT.